These 17 T cell receptor beta chains originate from one sample sequenced in a study of spatial heterogeneity in lung cancer. Sample time point: sample taken at primary tumor resection. TCRdb re-called the 5' RACE reads through MiXCR, storing one row per CDR3 protein. The sample includes 13,000 or so distinct CDR3 sequences, 4% to 5.5% seen only once; the top ten take under 30%. Study results and caveats: Intratumoral expanded alpha and beta TCR counts were found to track tumor mutation counts.

Their antigens remain unidentified. Sequencing used lung tumor tissue, obtained at surgery. The receptor source for this set is a male donor with early-stage non-small cell lung cancer.

The chain joins TRBV5-1 to TRBJ2-1; 9 positions agree with TRBD1. The CDR3 spans 14 residues. Unmatched junction bases numbered 7, after V lost 4 bases and J lost 8 bases. Per germline, CDR1 SGHRS and CDR2 YFSETQ. Written as DNA, the CDR3 is TGCGCCAGCAGCCCTGGGACAGGGAGAGATGAGCAGTTCTTC. Its protein is CASSPGTGRDEQFF.

This clonotype came up many times. V is TRBV20-1 and J is TRBJ2-7, with 12 bases lining up with TRBD2. The CDR3 length is 14 residues. The trim removed 6 bases at V and 4 bases at J, leaving 7 bases unmatched. The V gene's germline CDR1 is DFQATT and CDR2 SNEGSKA (reference sequence). The CDR3 sequence is CSAGTSGLSYEQYF. As DNA, the CDR3 is TGCAGTGCGGGGACTAGCGGGCTTTCGTACGAGCAGTACTTC.

This clonotype was counted ten times or more. The chain employs TRBV5-6 and TRBJ2-1; D not certain. Germline CDR1 reads SGHDT; CDR2 reads YYEEEE. The V end lost 7 bases, the J end lost 2 bases, and 13 bases lay between the germline ends. The CDR3 is 14 residues long. CDR3 bases: TGTGCCAGCTTCGAACGGGCCGCCTACAATGAGCAGTTCTTC. It yields the protein CASFERAAYNEQFF.

This clonotype was counted at least ten times. This sequence joins TRBV24-1 and TRBJ2-2; TRBD1 aligns across 7 bases. This CDR3 contains 14 residues. Germline V gene data show CDR1 as KGHDR and CDR2 as SFDVKD. V was clipped by 8 bases and J by 1 base; unmatched bases: 3. CDR3: CATMTGLNTGELFF. The CDR3 DNA sequence: TGTGCCACCATGACAGGGTTGAACACCGGGGAGCTGTTTTTT.

This clonotype was found many times. This chain connects TRBV12-3 or TRBV12-4 to TRBJ1-1, with a tentative D call TRBD1 (6 bases). Trimming stripped 7 bases from V and 4 bases from J, with 13 bases between. This CDR3 has 13 residues. The CDR3 is CASTKGVSTEAFF. In DNA, the CDR3 is TGTGCCAGCACTAAGGGGGTTAGCACTGAAGCTTTCTTT.

In its sample, this clonotype was seen many times. The genes are TRBV2 and TRBJ2-2; D call uncertain. The germline V and J ends were trimmed by 7 bases and 2 bases, with 5 bases remaining between them. This CDR3 is 12 amino acids long. CDR1 is SNHLY and CDR2 is FYNNEI in the germline V gene. The DNA of the CDR3 is TGTGCCAGCATCGAAAACACCGGGGAGCTGTTTTTT. It is translated as CASIENTGELFF.

This clonotype was counted many times. The V and J genes are TRBV5-1 and TRBJ2-2, with TRBD2 as a possible D gene (7 bases). V was shortened by 7 bases and J by 3 bases, with 19 bases between the two germline ends. Germline V gene sequence: CDR1 SGHRS, CDR2 YFSETQ. The CDR3 length is 16 residues. As DNA, the CDR3 is TGCGCCAGCGAGGCCACTGCGGGGGCCGACACCGGGGAGCTGTTTTTT. Protein: CASEATAGADTGELFF.

The chain joins TRBV2 to TRBJ1-4, with D uncertain. The CDR3 sequence is 13 residues long. V lost 0 bases to trimming and J lost 8 bases, with 7 bases between them. CDR1 and CDR2 (germline): SNHLY, FYNNEI. CDR3 nucleotide sequence: TGTGCCAGCAGTGAAGCGTGGGGAGAAAAACTGTTTTTT. This sequence encodes CASSEAWGEKLFF.

This clonotype was seen repeatedly, ten times or more. The V gene is TRBV13, the J gene TRBJ2-7; TRBD2 is a possible D gene (5 bases). V was shortened by 3 bases and J by 0 bases, with 9 bases between the two germline ends. CDR3 length: 14 residues. CDR1 is PRHDT, CDR2 FYEKMQ, per germline (reference sequence). CDR3 sequence reads: CASSLSGSSYEQYF. CDR3 coding DNA: TGTGCCAGCAGCTTGTCTGGGAGCTCCTACGAGCAGTACTTC.

This clonotype was detected ten times or more. This rearrangement joins TRBV20-1 to TRBJ2-7, with 10 bases aligning to TRBD2. In germline, CDR1 is DFQATT, CDR2 SNEGSKA (reference sequence). The CDR3 consists of 14 residues. The V segment lost 2 bases and the J segment 2 bases; nucleotides outside the gene matches: 3. CDR3 DNA: TGCAGTGCTAGACGTAGCGGGGGGACCTACGAGCAGTACTTC. It specifies CSARRSGGTYEQYF.

This clonotype was seen at least ten times. This rearrangement joins TRBV5-4 to TRBJ2-5; D unresolved. V was shortened by 0 bases and J by 2 bases, with 8 bases between the two germline ends. The CDR3 runs 14 residues. Germline V CDR1 and CDR2: SGHNT, YYREEE (reference sequence). The CDR3 protein is CASSLVEQQETQYF. CDR3 bases: TGTGCCAGCAGCTTGGTTGAACAGCAAGAGACCCAGTACTTC.

The V and J genes are TRBV6-5 and TRBJ2-1, with D tentatively TRBD1 (7 bases). CDR1 is MNHEY, CDR2 SVGAGI, per germline. This CDR3 has 14 amino acids. V was pared by 5 bases and J by 4 bases, with 12 bases between. The DNA of the CDR3 is TGTGCCAGCAGTACGCGGGACAGATACAATGAGCAGTTCTTC. The encoded protein is CASSTRDRYNEQFF.

This clonotype was seen only a few times. The chain links TRBV23-1 to TRBJ2-7; a weak D match, TRBD1 (6 bases). TRBV23-1 is an ORF, with its function uncertain. The CDR3 consists of 15 residues. Between the trimmed V and J ends, which lost 7 bases and 7 bases, there was a span of 23 bases. The CDR3 nucleotides read TGCGCCAGCAAACAAGGGAGACAGGATGGATGGGAGCAGTACTTC. It specifies CASKQGRQDGWEQYF.

This clonotype was recorded at least ten times. This chain links TRBV9 with TRBJ2-3, with D uncertain. The CDR3 runs 13 residues. CDR1 and CDR2 from the germline V gene are SGDLS and YYNGEE. V lost 2 bases, J lost 0 bases, and 4 bases lay in between. CDR3 protein: CASSVISTDTQYF. CDR3 sequence (DNA): TGTGCCAGCAGCGTGATTAGCACAGATACGCAGTATTTT.

This clonotype is medium-sized (0.01 to 0.1%). The chain uses TRBV4-1 and TRBJ1-5; 7 bases line up with TRBD1. V gave up 1 base and J gave up 1 base; unmatched junction bases: 4. Germline V gene lookup returns CDR1 MGHRA and CDR2 YSYEKL. This CDR3 is built from 16 residues. CDR3 nucleotides: TGCGCCAGCAGCCAAGCCCCGACAGGGAGCAATCAGCCCCAGCATTTT. It is translated as CASSQAPTGSNQPQHF.

The chain uses TRBV7-2 and TRBJ2-3, with D possibly matching TRBD2 (6 bases). CDR3 length: 16 residues. With 1 base removed from V and 5 bases from J, the gap between germline ends came to 16 bases. The germline CDR1 and CDR2 sequences are SGHTA and FQGNSA. In DNA form, the CDR3 reads TGTGCCAGCAGCTTAGTAGGTAGCGGTGGACTAGATACGCAGTATTTT. Translation gives CASSLVGSGGLDTQYF.

This clonotype was detected many times. The rearrangement joins TRBV20-1 to TRBJ2-1; a weak D match, TRBD1 (6 bases). Germline CDR1 is DFQATT and CDR2 is SNEGSKA (reference sequence). V gave up 0 bases and J gave up 0 bases, with 12 bases separating them. CDR3 length: 16 amino acids. The CDR3 sequence: CSARDPQGSSYNEQFF. The CDR3 DNA is TGCAGTGCTAGAGATCCCCAGGGGAGCTCCTACAATGAGCAGTTCTTC.